Following are 32 T cell receptor beta chains from one sample sequenced in a study of OX40 agonist ivuxolimab in advanced cancers. The table came from immunoSEQ multiplex PCR; TCRdb's copy has only in-frame clones and leaves some out. The table has 70,000 to 75,000 clones, less than 90% seen once. The sample here was CD4+ or CD8+ T cells sorted from blood, taken in a trial of the OX40 agonist ivuxolimab. Receptor source: an adult with an advanced solid tumor such as melanoma, head and neck, liver or kidney cancer.

In its sample, this clone was seen a few times. The CDR3 nucleotides read TGTGCCAGCAGTGGACAGGTGAACACTGAAGCTTTCTTT. Protein product: CASSGQVNTEAFF. The gene calls are TRBV2 and TRBJ1-1; possible D gene TRBD1, 6 bases. V was cut by 4 bases and J by 0 bases, with 6 bases left in between. The germline V gene encodes CDR1 SNHLY and CDR2 FYNNEI. The CDR3 spans 13 residues.

V gene TRBV7-9 combines with J gene TRBJ2-1; TRBD2 aligns across 15 bases. The CDR3 is made up of 17 amino acids. V was pared by 5 bases and J by 6 bases, with 8 bases of the junction left unmatched. Per the germline V gene, CDR1 is SEHNR and CDR2 is FQNEAQ (reference sequence). The CDR3 loop reads CASSPGLAGGPSNEQFF. The CDR3 region has the DNA TGTGCCAGCAGCCCCGGACTAGCGGGGGGGCCCTCCAATGAGCAGTTCTTC.

V and J are TRBV10-2 and TRBJ1-1, with 12 bases that match TRBD1. The V gene end was trimmed by 0 bases and the J gene end by 11 bases; junction bases not matched to a gene: 10. Germline CDR1 WSHSY, CDR2 SAAADI. The CDR3 totals 16 residues. For the CDR3, the DNA is TGCGCCAGCAGTGAGTCACACCCGGGACAGGGGGCTTTCGCTTTCTTT. Its protein is CASSESHPGQGAFAFF.

The chain recombines TRBV13 with TRBJ1-2; D gene uncertain. CDR1 and CDR2 from the germline V gene are PRHDT and FYEKMQ (reference sequence). V lost 3 bases and J lost 5, with 7 bases in between. The CDR3 is 12 residues long. CDR3 loop: CASSFPGYGYTF. The CDR3 DNA reads as TGTGCCAGCAGCTTCCCCGGGTATGGCTACACCTTC.

The chain is built from TRBV14 and TRBJ2-1, with D tentatively TRBD1 (5 bases). V lost 0 bases, J lost 0 bases, and 9 bases lay in between. This CDR3 has 16 amino acids. Germline values: CDR1 SGHDN, CDR2 FVKESK. The CDR3 bases are TGTGCCAGCAGCCAAGATCTTACAGGCTCCTACAATGAGCAGTTCTTC. Its translation is CASSQDLTGSYNEQFF.

The CDR3 sequence is CASSLASGLSSYEQYF. The CDR3 DNA reads TGTGCCAGCAGCTTAGCTTCGGGCCTGAGCTCCTACGAGCAGTACTTC. The chain employs TRBV11-3 and TRBJ2-5; no clear D. The better agreement between TRBJ2-7 and the DNA end casts doubt on the J call. Germline-derived CDR1 and CDR2 are SGHNT and YENEEA. This CDR3 is 16 amino acids long.

V usage is TRBV28 and J usage is TRBJ2-7; 9 nucleotides match TRBD2. With V trimmed by 4 bases and J by 1 base, 20 bases remained unmatched. This CDR3 has 20 amino acids. Germline CDR1 MDHEN, CDR2 SYDVKM. Here the CDR3 reads CASSYKGQRGVVVGSYEQYF. The CDR3 nucleotides are TGTGCCAGCAGTTACAAAGGGCAGCGGGGGGTAGTGGTAGGGTCCTACGAGCAGTACTTC.

This chain joins TRBV7-6 and TRBJ2-7, with unresolved D. Germline V gives CDR1 SGHVS, CDR2 FNYEAQ. Trimming left V 4 bases short and J 5 bases short, with 9 bases between. This CDR3 spans 12 amino acids. The CDR3 DNA sequence: TGTGCCAGCAGCTCGATGACCCACGAGCAGTACTTC. Protein product: CASSSMTHEQYF.

The J gene is TRBJ1-2, the V gene TRBV6-1, with D uncertain. Germline V lookup: CDR1 MNHNS, CDR2 SASEGT. The length of the CDR3 is 15 residues. V lost 4 bases, J lost 1 base, and 13 bases lay in between. The CDR3 spells CASSASSSLNYGYTF. The CDR3 DNA reads TGTGCCAGCAGTGCTTCCAGCAGCCTTAACTATGGCTACACCTTC.

V is TRBV28 and J is TRBJ2-7; no clear D gene. V lost 3 bases and J lost 3, with 12 bases in between. Germline CDR1 MDHEN, CDR2 SYDVKM. The CDR3 is 14 amino acids. In DNA form, the CDR3 reads TGTGCCAGCAGTTTTCGGGCAGGCTACTACGAGCAGTACTTC. It translates to CASSFRAGYYEQYF. Full variable domain (outside the CDR3, taken from reference TRBV28 and TRBJ2-7): DVKVTQSSRYLVKRTGEKVFLECVQDMDHENMFWYRQDPGLGLRLIYFSYDVKMKEKGDIPEGYSVSREKKERFSLILESASTNQTSMYLCASSFRAGYYEQYFGPGTRLTVT.

The CDR3, as DNA: TGTGCCATCAGTGGGTCAGGGACTAGCGGGAGCAGGGTAGCCAAAAACATTCAGTACTTC. It translates to CAISGSGTSGSRVAKNIQYF. The rearrangement links TRBV10-3 to TRBJ2-4; 14 nucleotides line up with TRBD2. The CDR3 totals 20 residues. The germline CDR1 and CDR2 sequences are ENHRY and SYGVKD. After removal of 4 bases from V and 0 bases from J, the junction contained 11 bases not matched to a gene.

J is TRBJ1-2 and V is TRBV6-1; perhaps TRBD1 as D (5 bases). This CDR3 has 12 residues. CDR1 and CDR2 (germline): MNHNS, SASEGT. Between the trimmed V and J ends, which lost 4 bases and 4 bases, there was a span of 7 bases. The CDR3 sequence: CASSGRGYGYTF. CDR3 sequence (DNA): TGTGCCAGCAGTGGAAGGGGCTATGGCTACACCTTC.

The sample holds a few counts of this clone. The chain couples TRBV28 to TRBJ1-2; D is possibly TRBD1 (6 bases). Germline loops: CDR1 MDHEN, CDR2 SYDVKM. The ends were cut back, 3 bases at V and 4 bases at J, with 15 bases in the middle. This CDR3 has 15 amino acids. The CDR3 region is CASSLGGGGAYGYTF. The CDR3 bases are TGTGCCAGCAGTTTGGGGGGCGGGGGCGCCTATGGCTACACCTTC.

This clone came up once. The chain has TRBV7-8 and TRBJ2-5, with D perhaps assigned TRBD1 or TRBD2 (7 bases each). The ends were cut back, 5 bases at V and 6 bases at J, with 19 bases in the middle. This CDR3 spans 15 amino acids. Germline loops: CDR1 SGHVS, CDR2 FQNEAQ. CDR3 residues: CASSPGGGQYKTQYF. The CDR3 nucleotides read TGTGCCAGCAGCCCGGGCGGGGGACAGTACAAGACCCAGTACTTC.

The rearrangement uses TRBV28 and TRBJ1-1; 9 bases map to TRBD1. J gave up 4 bases and V 5 bases, and 8 bases lay outside the gene matches. From germline, CDR1 is MDHEN and CDR2 SYDVKM. The CDR3 consists of 15 residues. In DNA, the CDR3 is TGTGCCAGCAGTCCACCGACAGGGGGGTTCACTGAAGCTTTCTTT. Protein product: CASSPPTGGFTEAFF.

The CDR3 sequence: CASGTGLEKLFF. CDR3 nucleotides: TGTGCCAGTGGTACCGGCCTCGAAAAACTGTTTTTT. V usage is TRBV19 and J usage is TRBJ1-4; D is unresolved. In germline, CDR1 is LNHDA, CDR2 SQIVND (reference sequence). The CDR3 sequence is 12 residues long. Trimming took off 8 bases at V and 8 bases at J, with 12 bases between the two ends.

J is TRBJ1-2 and V is TRBV5-1, with D uncertain. This CDR3 is built from 15 residues. The germline V gene has CDR1 SGHRS and CDR2 YFSETQ. V was clipped by 0 bases and J by 2 bases, with 11 bases between them. The CDR3 loop reads CASSLDPGPNYGYTF. The CDR3 DNA reads as TGCGCCAGCAGCTTGGATCCGGGCCCAAACTATGGCTACACCTTC.

The V gene is TRBV5-4, the J gene TRBJ2-3; the match to TRBD2 covers 13 bases. The V and J ends lost 4 bases and 3 bases, in that order; junction bases with no gene match: 2. The CDR3 spans 15 residues. Germline CDR1 SGHNT, CDR2 YYREEE (reference sequence). The CDR3 DNA sequence: TGTGCCAGCAGCCAGGGACTAGCGGGGACAGATACGCAGTATTTT. This encodes CASSQGLAGTDTQYF.

The gene calls are TRBV6-1 and TRBJ1-5; D may be TRBD1 (5 bases). The V gene lost 7 bases and the J gene lost 3 bases, with 10 bases spanning the gap. The germline V gene has CDR1 MNHNS and CDR2 SASEGT. The CDR3 covers 13 residues. CDR3 sequence: CASNRDFNQPQHF. The CDR3 DNA reads as TGTGCCAGCAACCGGGACTTCAATCAGCCCCAGCATTTT.

This rearrangement joins TRBV4-1 to TRBJ1-3; unclear D gene. This CDR3 has 16 residues. CDR1 MGHRA and CDR2 YSYEKL come from the germline V gene. V lost 4 bases and J lost 0, with 13 bases in between. CDR3 residues: CASSRETGVSGNTIYF. CDR3 bases: TGCGCCAGCAGCCGAGAGACGGGCGTCTCTGGAAACACCATATATTTT.

V is TRBV4-2 and J is TRBJ2-1, with D perhaps given as TRBD1 or TRBD2 (6 bases each). V was clipped by 4 bases and J by 12 bases, with 22 bases between them. There are 15 residues in the CDR3. Germline V gene sequence: CDR1 LGHNA, CDR2 YNFKEQ. In nucleotides, the CDR3 is TGTGCCAGCAGCCTACGGGGGCTAACGAAGGATCCGCAGTTCTTC. Translation: CASSLRGLTKDPQFF.

A note on this clone: Germline is not matched at one junction end, which may reflect a read error. This rearrangement joins TRBV10-3 to TRBJ1-5; tentative D call: TRBD1 (6 bases). The CDR3 contains 15 residues. Germline V lookup: CDR1 ENHRY, CDR2 SYGVKD. DNA for the CDR3: TGTGCCATAAGTGGGGGGGCTTATAGCAATCAGCCCCAGCATTTT. This codes for CAISGGAYSNQPQHF.

The chain has TRBV10-3 and TRBJ2-3; D may be TRBD1 or TRBD2 (5 bases each). Germline CDR1 and CDR2: ENHRY and SYGVKD. Trimming took 2 bases from V and 4 from J, leaving 13 bases between them. The CDR3 sequence is 15 residues long. DNA for the CDR3: TGTGCCATCAGTGAGCCCGGGGAAGGGGCAGATACGCAGTATTTT. Translating it yields CAISEPGEGADTQYF.

The chain couples TRBV5-4 to TRBJ2-3, with D hard to call. Germline V gives CDR1 SGHNT, CDR2 YYREEE (reference sequence). The V and J ends lost 0 bases and 4 bases respectively, with 3 bases between them. The CDR3 runs to 12 residues. The CDR3 DNA is TGTGCCAGCAGCTTGGTGCCAGATACGCAGTATTTT. It is translated as CASSLVPDTQYF.

The genes are TRBV6-4 and TRBJ1-5; possibly TRBD1 for D (6 bases). The CDR3 is made up of 14 amino acids. CDR1 is MRHNA and CDR2 is SNTAGT in the germline V gene. V was pared by 11 bases and J by 0 bases, with 14 bases between. The DNA for the CDR3 is TGTGCCGGACTTAGGGGGGCTAGCAATCAGCCCCAGCATTTT. This sequence encodes CAGLRGASNQPQHF.

The chain joins TRBV7-8 to TRBJ2-1, with 9 bases matching TRBD2. The J segment lost 11 bases and the V segment lost 0 bases, leaving 5 bases of the junction unmatched. Germline CDR1 reads SGHVS; CDR2 reads FQNEAQ. The CDR3 has 14 residues. CDR3 nucleotides: TGTGCCAGCAGCTTAGCGATGGCGGGGGGGCAGCAGTTCTTC. Translation: CASSLAMAGGQQFF.

The V gene is TRBV30, the J gene TRBJ2-2; D not resolved. The CDR3 has 12 amino acids. Germline lookup yields CDR1 GTSNPN and CDR2 SVGIG (reference sequence). The CDR3 region is CAYSPDTGELFF. The CDR3 DNA reads TGTGCTTATTCACCGGACACCGGGGAGCTGTTTTTT. The variable domain in full, with the rest retrieved from reference TRBV30 and TRBJ2-2, is SQTIHQWPATLVQPVGSPLSLECTVEGTSNPNLYWYRQAAGRGLQLLFYSVGIGQISSEVPQNLSASRPQDRQFILSSKKLLLSDSGFYLCAYSPDTGELFFGEGSRLTVL.

Turning to this clone: Other nucleotide sequences in the sample specify the same CDR3. This chain joins TRBV7-2 and TRBJ1-1, with 10 bases identical to TRBD1. The CDR3 contains 14 residues. Germline CDR1 and CDR2: SGHTA and FQGNSA. J gave up 5 bases and V 2 bases, and 2 bases lay outside the gene matches. As DNA, the CDR3 is TGTGCCAGCAGCTTACAGGGACAGGGGACTGAAGCTTTCTTT. It encodes CASSLQGQGTEAFF.

The gene calls are TRBV5-6 and TRBJ2-6; 7 bases match TRBD1. The germline V gene encodes CDR1 SGHDT and CDR2 YYEEEE. Trimming at V came to 3 bases and at J to 2 bases, leaving 14 bases not matched to a gene. The CDR3 covers 19 residues. CDR3 in amino acids: CASSSIRTGAQTGANVLTF. The CDR3 DNA reads as TGTGCCAGCAGCTCGATAAGGACAGGTGCTCAAACTGGGGCCAACGTCCTGACTTTC.

The chain links TRBV19 to TRBJ1-2; possible D gene TRBD1, 5 bases. The germline V and J ends were trimmed by 3 bases and 3 bases, with 17 bases remaining between them. CDR1 is LNHDA, CDR2 SQIVND, per germline (reference sequence). This CDR3 comprises 16 residues. The CDR3 region is CASSMATARGDYGYTF. CDR3 nucleotide sequence: TGTGCCAGTAGTATGGCGACAGCCCGGGGGGACTATGGCTACACCTTC.

This rearrangement joins TRBV5-1 to TRBJ2-4; D possibly corresponds to TRBD1 (6 bases). The germline V gene has CDR1 SGHRS and CDR2 YFSETQ. The length of the CDR3 is 15 residues. Trimming removed 3 bases from V and 4 bases from J, with 14 bases in between. In DNA form, the CDR3 reads TGCGCCAGCAGCTCGCCCGGGACACCAAAAAACATTCAGTACTTC. The encoded protein is CASSSPGTPKNIQYF. The full variable domain, its missing parts supplied by reference TRBV5-1 and TRBJ2-4, is KAGVTQTPRYLIKTRGQQVTLSCSPISGHRSVSWYQQTPGQGLQFLFEYFSETQRNKGNFPGRFSGRQFSNSRSEMNVSTLELGDSALYLCASSSPGTPKNIQYFGAGTRLSVL.

A note on this clone: Sequence at one end of the junction differs from germline and may be a read error. The chain combines TRBV7-9 with TRBJ1-1; D is unclear. The germline gives CDR1 SEHNR, CDR2 FQNEAQ (reference sequence). The CDR3 runs to 13 residues. CDR3 protein: CASSWGLNSEAFF. CDR3 in DNA: TGTGCCAGCAGCTGGGGTCTTAACAGTGAAGCTTTCTTT.